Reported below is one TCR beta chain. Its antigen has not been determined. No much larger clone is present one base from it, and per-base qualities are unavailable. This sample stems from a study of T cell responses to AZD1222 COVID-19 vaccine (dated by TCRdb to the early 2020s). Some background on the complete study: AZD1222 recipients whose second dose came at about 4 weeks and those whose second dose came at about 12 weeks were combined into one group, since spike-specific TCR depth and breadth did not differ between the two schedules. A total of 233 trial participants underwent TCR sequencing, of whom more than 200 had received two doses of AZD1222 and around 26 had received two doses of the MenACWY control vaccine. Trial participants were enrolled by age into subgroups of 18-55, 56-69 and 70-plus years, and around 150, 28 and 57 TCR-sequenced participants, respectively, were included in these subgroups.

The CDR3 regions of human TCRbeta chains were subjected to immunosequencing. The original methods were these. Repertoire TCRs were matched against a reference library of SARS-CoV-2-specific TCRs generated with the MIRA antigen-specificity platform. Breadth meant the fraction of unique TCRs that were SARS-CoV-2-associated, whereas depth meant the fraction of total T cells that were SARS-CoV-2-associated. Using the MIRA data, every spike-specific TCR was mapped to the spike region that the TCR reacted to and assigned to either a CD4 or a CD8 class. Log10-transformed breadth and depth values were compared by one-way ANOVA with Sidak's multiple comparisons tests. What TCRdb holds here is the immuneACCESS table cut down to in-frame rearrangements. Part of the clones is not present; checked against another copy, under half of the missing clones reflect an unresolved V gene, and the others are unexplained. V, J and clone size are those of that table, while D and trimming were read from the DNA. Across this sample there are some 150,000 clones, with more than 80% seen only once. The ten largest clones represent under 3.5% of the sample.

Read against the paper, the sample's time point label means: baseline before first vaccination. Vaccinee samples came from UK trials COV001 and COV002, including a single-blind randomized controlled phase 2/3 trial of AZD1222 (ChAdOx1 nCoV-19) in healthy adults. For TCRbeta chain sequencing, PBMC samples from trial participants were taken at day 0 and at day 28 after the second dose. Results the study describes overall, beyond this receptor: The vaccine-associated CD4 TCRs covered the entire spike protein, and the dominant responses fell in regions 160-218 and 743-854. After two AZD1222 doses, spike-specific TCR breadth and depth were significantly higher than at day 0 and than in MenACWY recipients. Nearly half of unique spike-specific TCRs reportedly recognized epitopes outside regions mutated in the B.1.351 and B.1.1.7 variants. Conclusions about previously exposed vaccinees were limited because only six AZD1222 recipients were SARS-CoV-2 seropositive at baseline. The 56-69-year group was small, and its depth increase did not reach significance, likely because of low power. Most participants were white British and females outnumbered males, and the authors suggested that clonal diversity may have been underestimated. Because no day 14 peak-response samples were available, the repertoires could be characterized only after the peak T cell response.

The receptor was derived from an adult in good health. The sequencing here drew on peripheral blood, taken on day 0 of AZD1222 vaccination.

DNA sequence: TGTGCCAGCAGCCCCGGGACTAGCGGGGCCGGGGAGCTGTTTTTT. This gives the protein CASSPGTSGAGELFF. The sequence is built from TRBV2 and TRBJ2-2, and TRBD2 matches 13 of the central bases. CDR3 length: 15 amino acids, cysteine to phenylalanine. The DNA shown is the 45-base CDR3, in frame from base 1. For this chain, trimming is 6 bases at the V end and 6 bases at the J end, and the number of junction bases without a gene match is 4. Reading the germline V gene gives CDR1 SNHLY and CDR2 FYNNEI.